Listed below are T cell receptor beta chains from one sample, sequenced in a study of control samples from healthy donors and cancer patients. Some clones are missing from TCRdb's copy, which holds only in-frame ones; the method was immunoSEQ multiplex PCR. The sample has about 29,000 clones, about 85% seen once. Sequencing was carried out using formalin-fixed, paraffin-embedded tissue. The receptor source for this set is a female donor with melanoma. Both conserved end residues are part of each CDR3. Each record gives: V gene, CDR3 protein.

TRBV5-6 | CASSFLRGWDDEQFF
TRBV7-2 | CASNLRGKLNTF
TRBV11-2 | CASSLDPILNTEAFF
TRBV9 | CASSVGASYSNEQFF
TRBV9 | CASSAAKMGAGNEQFF
TRBV27 | CASSLVPGLIYEQYF
TRBV5-1 | CASSLLSQGYGIGQETQYF
TRBV15 | CATSSPGQGDTQYF
TRBV28 | CASSFGDRDNTEAFF
TRBV6-5 | CASTPGYDTEAFF
TRBV9 | CASSLQGGDYGYTF
TRBV7-2 | CASSLSTGFSSGNTIYF
TRBV2 | CASSESNQPQHF
TRBV3-1/TRBV3-2 | CASSHRDTYNSPLHF
TRBV18 | CASSPDSGGYGYTF
TRBV20-1 | CSAREGRVPYF
TRBV25-1 | CASSEWAGQTGTAYGYTF
TRBV7-9 | CASSPGTHYEQYF
TRBV7-2 | CASSSRERTQGTQYF
TRBV2 | CASSELYEQYF
TRBV9 | CASSVGAGGPETQYF
TRBV7-9 | CASSFRRGQEAGRYNEQFF
TRBV19 | CASSRAGVAYNEQFF
TRBV6-2/TRBV6-3 | CASSYRVHTGDLSNQPQHF
TRBV11-1 | CASSDRYVNTEAFF
TRBV13 | CASSYRGGYNEQFF
TRBV5-1 | CASSPPGTTDTQYF
TRBV5-1 | CASSLGMNTEAFF
TRBV10-2 | CASRTGGVDTGELFF
TRBV7-8 | CASSLAVVAGVGEQFF
TRBV9 | CASSVGGAGTGELFF
TRBV27 | CASSLTSGATREQYF
TRBV15 | CATSREIGGRYNEQFF
TRBV6-6 | CASGESEAFF
TRBV27 | CASSLATSGSTDTQYF
TRBV20-1 | CSARVQETQYF
TRBV7-9 | CASSFTGGSGYTF
TRBV5-8 | CASTLGRASTEAFF
TRBV5-1 | CASSPGGGGQPQHF
TRBV28 | CASMVNTGELFF
TRBV6-1 | CASSEYPTGDNEKLFF
TRBV30 | CAWSVRGHYGYTF
TRBV30 | CAWSVAGENYGYTF
TRBV6-4 | CARNTGPTMNTEAFF
TRBV27 | CASRPSTGTTGELFF
TRBV13 | CASSLEGGSTDTQYF
TRBV5-4 | CASALDRLGVIYF
TRBV6-5 | CASILGLSYNEQFF
TRBV30 | CAWSRQGNTEAFF
TRBV19 | CASSVGWGFTEAFF
TRBV5-7 | CASSRARLGGDYGYTF
TRBV19 | CASSARDSLYEQFF
TRBV3-1/TRBV3-2 | CASNPGGTAREQYF
TRBV6-1 | CASSEGRTTNYGYTF